Below are 16 T cell receptor beta chains sequenced from a single sample in a study of blood T cell repertoires in COVID-19. TCRdb's copy holds only in-frame clones and misses some; the assay was immunoSEQ multiplex PCR. The sample has tens of thousands of clones, 75% to 90% seen once; the top ten hold roughly 15%. Sample: peripheral blood. The source is a human donor in a cohort sampled during active COVID-19.

V and J are TRBV19 and TRBJ1-3; 7 nucleotides match TRBD1. CDR3 length equals 14 residues. V shed 9 bases, J shed 0 bases, and the junction held 5 bases outside the gene matches. The germline gives CDR1 LNHDA, CDR2 SQIVND (reference sequence). CDR3 coding DNA: TGTGCCAGAATCCACAGGGGCTCTGGAAACACCATATATTTT. Its translation: CARIHRGSGNTIYF.

The chain links TRBV2 to TRBJ2-5, with 10 bases lining up with TRBD1. The CDR3 runs to 14 residues. Germline CDR1 SNHLY, CDR2 FYNNEI. V lost 8 bases and J lost 5; bases outside the gene matches: 8. The CDR3 coding sequence is TGTGCCAGCCGACAGGGGGCAAATAGTGAGACCCAGTACTTC. Translated, it gives CASRQGANSETQYF. Full variable domain (remainder filled in from reference TRBV2 and TRBJ2-5): EPEVTQTPSHQVTQMGQEVILRCVPISNHLYFYWYRQILGQKVEFLVSFYNNEISEKSEIFDDQFSVERPDGSNFTLKIRSTKLEDSAMYFCASRQGANSETQYFGPGTRLLVL.

The rearrangement links TRBV4-2 to TRBJ2-3; 8 bases agree with TRBD2. V lost 3 bases to trimming and J lost 8 bases; unmatched junction nucleotides: 10. The CDR3 length is 15 residues. Germline CDR1 LGHNA, CDR2 YNFKEQ. The CDR3 DNA reads TGTGCCAGCAGCCAGGCTCCGGGACTAGATTTTACGCAGTATTTT. It codes for CASSQAPGLDFTQYF.

J is TRBJ2-7 and V is TRBV7-2, with TRBD1 identical over 9 bases. The V gene end was trimmed by 1 base and the J gene end by 6 bases; junction bases not matched to a gene: 1. CDR3 size: 13 residues. CDR1 and CDR2 (germline): SGHTA, FQGNSA. This chain's CDR3 is CASSLGTGAEQYF. As DNA, the CDR3 is TGTGCCAGCAGCTTAGGGACAGGGGCCGAGCAGTACTTC.

The chain combines TRBV30 with TRBJ2-1, with 7 nucleotides matching TRBD2. There are 16 residues in the CDR3. Unmatched junction bases numbered 5, after V lost 0 bases and J lost 0 bases. Germline CDR1 reads GTSNPN; CDR2 reads SVGIG (reference sequence). As DNA, the CDR3 is TGTGCCTGGAGTGTAATGGGGGGGAGCTCCTACAATGAGCAGTTCTTC. It encodes CAWSVMGGSSYNEQFF. The full variable domain, with the rest looked up from reference TRBV30 and TRBJ2-1, is SQTIHQWPATLVQPVGSPLSLECTVEGTSNPNLYWYRQAAGRGLQLLFYSVGIGQISSEVPQNLSASRPQDRQFILSSKKLLLSDSGFYLCAWSVMGGSSYNEQFFGPGTRLTVL.

V usage is TRBV14 and J usage is TRBJ2-5; D uncertain. Germline lookup yields CDR1 SGHDN and CDR2 FVKESK. This CDR3 contains 11 residues. V was pared by 0 bases and J by 7 bases, with 3 bases between. The CDR3 nucleotides read TGTGCCAGCAGCCAAGATCGGACCCAGTACTTC. It specifies CASSQDRTQYF.

V usage is TRBV6-1 and J usage is TRBJ2-7, with a possible D match to TRBD1 (6 bases). This CDR3 is 17 amino acids long. The germline V gene encodes CDR1 MNHNS and CDR2 SASEGT. V was cut by 3 bases and J by 0 bases, with 18 bases left in between. CDR3 sequence (DNA): TGTGCCAGCAGTGATATCCGTGGACAGTACTCCTCCTACGAGCAGTACTTC. This sequence encodes CASSDIRGQYSSYEQYF.

This clone was seen a few times. The chain couples TRBV11-2 to TRBJ1-2; D gene uncertain. In germline, CDR1 is SGHAT, CDR2 FQNNGV. This CDR3 is built from 15 residues. V shed 1 base and J shed 5 bases, with 14 bases lying between them. This CDR3 is CASSLVKQWAYGYTF. CDR3 coding DNA: TGTGCCAGCAGCTTAGTCAAGCAATGGGCTTATGGCTACACCTTC. Filled out from reference TRBV11-2 and TRBJ1-2, the complete variable domain reads EAGVAQSPRYKIIEKRQSVAFWCNPISGHATLYWYQQILGQGPKLLIQFQNNGVVDDSQLPKDRFSAERLKGVDSTLKIQPAKLEDSAVYLCASSLVKQWAYGYTFGSGTRLTVV.

CDR3 DNA sequence: TGTGCCAGCAGGCAGCAGGACAGGGGGCATAATTCACCCCTCCACTTT. Its protein product is CASRQQDRGHNSPLHF. The V call is TRBV28, the J call TRBJ1-6; 11 bases agree with TRBD1. Trimming cost V 6 bases and J 5 bases; bases outside gene matches: 6. Germline V gene sequence: CDR1 MDHEN, CDR2 SYDVKM. The CDR3 has 16 residues.

In this sample, this clone turned up once. The rearrangement links TRBV19 to TRBJ1-5, with D possibly matching TRBD1 (5 bases). CDR1 is LNHDA and CDR2 is SQIVND in the germline V gene (reference sequence). The CDR3 consists of 15 residues. V lost 7 bases and J 1 base, leaving 14 bases between the germline ends. The CDR3 DNA reads as TGTGCCAGTAAGGAGCAGGGATTGAGCAATCAGCCCCAGCATTTT. Translating it yields CASKEQGLSNQPQHF.

This sequence joins TRBV5-1 and TRBJ1-6; 9 nucleotides line up with TRBD1. The CDR3 has 15 residues. Unmatched junction bases numbered 4, after V lost 0 bases and J lost 9 bases. Germline V gives CDR1 SGHRS, CDR2 YFSETQ. The CDR3 bases are TGCGCCAGCAGCTTGGGGGGACAGGGTGGTTCACCCCTCCACTTT. It yields the protein CASSLGGQGGSPLHF.

V and J are TRBV7-2 and TRBJ2-3, with a possible D match to TRBD1 (6 bases). The germline CDR1 and CDR2 sequences are SGHTA and FQGNSA. The CDR3 is 16 residues long. V dropped 5 bases and J dropped 0 bases, with 15 bases sitting between them. Written as DNA, the CDR3 is TGTGCCAGCAGCCTATACAGGGCGACTAGCACAGATACGCAGTATTTT. Encoded protein: CASSLYRATSTDTQYF.

The rearrangement joins TRBV4-3 to TRBJ2-1; D might be TRBD2 (7 bases). The CDR3 is 18 residues long. Trimming removed 1 base from V and 0 bases from J, with 16 bases in between. Germline loops: CDR1 LGHNA, CDR2 YSLEER. The CDR3, as DNA: TGCGCCAGCAGCCAAGTTGCGTATGGGGGGGCCTCCTACAATGAGCAGTTCTTC. Translating gives CASSQVAYGGASYNEQFF.

The chain is built from TRBV6-6 and TRBJ1-5, with TRBD1 identical over 8 bases. V lost 7 bases to trimming and J lost 5 bases; unmatched junction nucleotides: 4. The CDR3 totals 13 residues. Germline values: CDR1 MNHNY, CDR2 SVGAGI (reference sequence). The CDR3, as DNA: TGTGCCAGCACCGACAGGGGCCATCAGCCCCAGCATTTT. Residues: CASTDRGHQPQHF.

The rearrangement uses TRBV9 and TRBJ1-6; a possible D gene is TRBD1 (6 bases). V was cut by 4 bases and J by 2 bases, with 13 bases left in between. Germline V lookup: CDR1 SGDLS, CDR2 YYNGEE. This CDR3 comprises 16 residues. Here the CDR3 reads CASSPKRGTYNSPLHF. The CDR3 DNA reads TGTGCCAGCAGCCCAAAGAGGGGGACCTATAATTCACCCCTCCACTTT.

The V and J genes are TRBV19 and TRBJ1-5, with 9 bases identical to TRBD1. The CDR3 is 14 residues long. CDR1 LNHDA and CDR2 SQIVND come from the germline V gene (reference sequence). Trimming took 10 bases from V and 4 from J; bases not matched to a gene: 8. This CDR3 is CATKRTGENQPQHF. The CDR3 DNA reads as TGTGCCACTAAGCGGACAGGGGAAAATCAGCCCCAGCATTTT.